Sequencing of this TCR beta chain was carried out in a study of long-term antiretroviral therapy in people with HIV. Germline V gives CDR1 MNHEY, CDR2 SVGAGI. CDR3 length: 11 residues. A few counts support this clone. At survey level, the immunoSEQ assay was run in its v3.0 version. Sequenced by immunoSEQ multiplex PCR; TCRdb stores in-frame clones only, minus some. The table records approximately 12,000 clones, 85% to 90% of them present only once. This chain connects TRBV6-5 to TRBJ1-2; D is uncertain. Sample: unsorted PBMCs, taken 0.2 years before starting antiretroviral therapy. The clonotype originates from a woman aged 40-49 years with HIV. CDR3 loop: CVVAANYGYTF. CDR3 nucleotide sequence: TGTGTCGTGGCAGCTAACTATGGCTACACCTTC.